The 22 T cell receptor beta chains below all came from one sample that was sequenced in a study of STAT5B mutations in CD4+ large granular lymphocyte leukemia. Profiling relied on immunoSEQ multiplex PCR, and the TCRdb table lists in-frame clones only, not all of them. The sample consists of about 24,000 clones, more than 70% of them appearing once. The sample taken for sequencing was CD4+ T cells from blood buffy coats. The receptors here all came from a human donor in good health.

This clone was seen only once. The CDR3 loop is CASSSSLGAWGGTNNEQFF. The CDR3 nucleotides are TGTGCCAGCAGCTCATCTCTAGGGGCTTGGGGGGGAACAAACAATGAGCAGTTCTTC. This chain joins TRBV7-2 and TRBJ2-1; 7 bases match TRBD2. The V gene's germline CDR1 is SGHTA and CDR2 FQGNSA. V was pared by 4 bases and J by 5 bases, with 20 bases of the junction left unmatched. The CDR3 sequence is 19 residues long.

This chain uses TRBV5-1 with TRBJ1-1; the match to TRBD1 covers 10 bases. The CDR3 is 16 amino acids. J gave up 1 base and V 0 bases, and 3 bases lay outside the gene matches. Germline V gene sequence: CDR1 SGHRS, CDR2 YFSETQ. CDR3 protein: CASSLAGDRGNTEAFF. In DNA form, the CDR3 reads TGCGCCAGCAGCTTGGCCGGGGACAGGGGGAACACTGAAGCTTTCTTT.

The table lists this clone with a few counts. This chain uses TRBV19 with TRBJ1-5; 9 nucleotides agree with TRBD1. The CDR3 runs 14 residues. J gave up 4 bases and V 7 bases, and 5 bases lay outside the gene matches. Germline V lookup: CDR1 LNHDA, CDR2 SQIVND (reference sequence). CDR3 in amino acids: CASTLTGGNQPQHF. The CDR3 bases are TGTGCCAGTACCCTGACAGGGGGGAATCAGCCCCAGCATTTT.

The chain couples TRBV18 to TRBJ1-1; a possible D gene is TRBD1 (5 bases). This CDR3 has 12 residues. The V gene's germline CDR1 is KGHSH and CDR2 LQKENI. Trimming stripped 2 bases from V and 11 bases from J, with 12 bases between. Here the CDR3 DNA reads TGTGCCAGCTCACCAGACGGGGGTTCGGCTTTCTTT. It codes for CASSPDGGSAFF. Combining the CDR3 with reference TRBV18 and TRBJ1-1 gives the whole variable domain NAGVMQNPRHLVRRRGQEARLRCSPMKGHSHVYWYRQLPEEGLKFMVYLQKENIIDESGMPKERFSAEFPKEGPSILRIQQVVRGDSAAYFCASSPDGGSAFFGQGTRLTVV.

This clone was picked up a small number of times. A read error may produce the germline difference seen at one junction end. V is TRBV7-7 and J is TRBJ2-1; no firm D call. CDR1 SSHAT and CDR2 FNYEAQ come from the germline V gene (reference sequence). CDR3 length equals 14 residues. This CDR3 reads CASSSSFGDNEQFF. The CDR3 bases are TGTGCTAGCAGCTCTAGTTTTGGAGACAATGAGCAGTTCTTC.

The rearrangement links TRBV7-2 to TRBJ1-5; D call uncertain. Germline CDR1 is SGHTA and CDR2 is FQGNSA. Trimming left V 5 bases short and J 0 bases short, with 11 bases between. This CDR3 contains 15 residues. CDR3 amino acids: CASSARPDSNQPQHF. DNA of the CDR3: TGTGCCAGCAGCGCTAGACCGGATAGCAATCAGCCCCAGCATTTT.

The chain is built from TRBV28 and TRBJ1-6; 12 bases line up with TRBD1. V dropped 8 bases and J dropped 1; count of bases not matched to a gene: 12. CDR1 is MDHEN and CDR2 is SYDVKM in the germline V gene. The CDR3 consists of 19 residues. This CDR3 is CASGSGTGGFWSYNSPLHF. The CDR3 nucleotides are TGTGCCAGCGGGTCCGGGACAGGGGGCTTTTGGTCCTATAATTCACCCCTCCACTTT.

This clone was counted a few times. DNA for the CDR3: TGTGCCAGCAGGGCCGGGTCGATTGGAAACACCATATATTTT. It specifies CASRAGSIGNTIYF. The genes are TRBV11-2 and TRBJ1-3, with unresolved D. The germline CDR1 and CDR2 sequences are SGHAT and FQNNGV. The CDR3 extends over 14 amino acids. V was pared by 6 bases and J by 3 bases, with 12 bases between.

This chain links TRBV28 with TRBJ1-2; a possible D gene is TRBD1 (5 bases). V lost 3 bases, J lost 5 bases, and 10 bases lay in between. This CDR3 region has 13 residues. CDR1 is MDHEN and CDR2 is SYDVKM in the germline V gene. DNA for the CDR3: TGTGCCAGCAGTTTCGGCAGGGTTTATGGCTACACCTTC. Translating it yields CASSFGRVYGYTF.

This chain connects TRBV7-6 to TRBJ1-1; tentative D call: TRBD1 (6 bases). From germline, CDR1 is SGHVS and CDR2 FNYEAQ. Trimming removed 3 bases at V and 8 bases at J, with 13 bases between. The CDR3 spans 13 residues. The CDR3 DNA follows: TGTGCCAGCAGCTTTACCCATGGACAGGAAGCTTTCTTT. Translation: CASSFTHGQEAFF.

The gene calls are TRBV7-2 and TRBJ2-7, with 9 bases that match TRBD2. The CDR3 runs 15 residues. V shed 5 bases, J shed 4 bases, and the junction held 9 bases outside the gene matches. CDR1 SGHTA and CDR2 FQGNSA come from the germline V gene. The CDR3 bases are TGTGCCAGCAGCATTGGCCGCGGGGGGGCATACGAGCAGTACTTC. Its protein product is CASSIGRGGAYEQYF.

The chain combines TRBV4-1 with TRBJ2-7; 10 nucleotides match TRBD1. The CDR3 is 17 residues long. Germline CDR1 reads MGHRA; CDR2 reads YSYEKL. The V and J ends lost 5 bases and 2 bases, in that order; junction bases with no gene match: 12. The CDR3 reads CASSSRDRGLPPYEQYF. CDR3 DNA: TGCGCCAGCAGCTCCCGGGACAGGGGACTTCCTCCCTACGAGCAGTACTTC.

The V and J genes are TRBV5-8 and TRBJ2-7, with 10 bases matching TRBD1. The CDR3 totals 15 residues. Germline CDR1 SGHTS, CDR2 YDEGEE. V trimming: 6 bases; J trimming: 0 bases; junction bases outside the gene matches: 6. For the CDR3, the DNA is TGTGCCAGCACCCGGGGACAGGGGATCTCCTACGAGCAGTACTTC. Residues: CASTRGQGISYEQYF. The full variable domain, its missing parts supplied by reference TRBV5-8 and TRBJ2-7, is EAGVTQSPTHLIKTRGQQATLRCSPISGHTSVYWYQQALGLGLQFLLWYDEGEERNRGNFPPRFSGRQFPNYSSELNVNALELEDSALYLCASTRGQGISYEQYFGPGTRLTVT.

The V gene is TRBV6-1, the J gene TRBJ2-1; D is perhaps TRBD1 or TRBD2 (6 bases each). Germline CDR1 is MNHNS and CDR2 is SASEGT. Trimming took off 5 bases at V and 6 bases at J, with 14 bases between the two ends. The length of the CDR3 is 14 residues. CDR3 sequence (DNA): TGTGCCAGCAGTTTTCGGGGGCCCGGCAATGAGCAGTTCTTC. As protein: CASSFRGPGNEQFF.

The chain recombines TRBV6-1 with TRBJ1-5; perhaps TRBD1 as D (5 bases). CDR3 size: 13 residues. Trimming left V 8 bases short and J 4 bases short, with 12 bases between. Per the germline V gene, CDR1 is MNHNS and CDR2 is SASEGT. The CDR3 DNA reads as TGTGCCAGCGACGGGGGTGTAAATCAGCCCCAGCATTTT. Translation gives CASDGGVNQPQHF.

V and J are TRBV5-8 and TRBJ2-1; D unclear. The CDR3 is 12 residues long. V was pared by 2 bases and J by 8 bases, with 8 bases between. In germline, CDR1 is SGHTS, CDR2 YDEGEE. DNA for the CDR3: TGTGCCAGCAGCTTAATTGTTTATGAGCAGTTCTTC. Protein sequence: CASSLIVYEQFF.

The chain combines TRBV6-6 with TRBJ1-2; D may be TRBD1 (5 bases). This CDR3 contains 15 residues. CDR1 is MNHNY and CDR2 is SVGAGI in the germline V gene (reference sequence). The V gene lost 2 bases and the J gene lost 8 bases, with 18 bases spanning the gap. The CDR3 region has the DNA TGTGCCAGCAGTTACCCCGCGAACGGGGGGGTCGGCTACACCTTC. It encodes CASSYPANGGVGYTF.

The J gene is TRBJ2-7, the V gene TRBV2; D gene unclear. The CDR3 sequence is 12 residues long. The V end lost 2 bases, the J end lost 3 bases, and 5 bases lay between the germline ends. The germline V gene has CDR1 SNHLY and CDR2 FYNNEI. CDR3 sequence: CASSEQDYEQYF. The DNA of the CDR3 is TGTGCCAGCAGTGAACAGGACTACGAGCAGTACTTC.

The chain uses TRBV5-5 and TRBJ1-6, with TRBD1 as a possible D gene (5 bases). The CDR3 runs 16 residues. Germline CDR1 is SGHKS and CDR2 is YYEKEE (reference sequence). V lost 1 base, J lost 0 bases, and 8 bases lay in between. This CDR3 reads CASSLSGLSYNSPLHF. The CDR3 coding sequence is TGTGCCAGCAGCTTGTCAGGGCTCTCCTATAATTCACCCCTCCACTTT.

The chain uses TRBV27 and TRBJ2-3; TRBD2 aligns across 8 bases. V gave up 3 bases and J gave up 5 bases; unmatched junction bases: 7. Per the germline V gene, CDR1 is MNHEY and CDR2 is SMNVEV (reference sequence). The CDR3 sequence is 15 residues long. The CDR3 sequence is CASSFVGLGLDTQYF. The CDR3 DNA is TGTGCCAGCAGTTTTGTGGGACTAGGGTTAGATACGCAGTATTTT.

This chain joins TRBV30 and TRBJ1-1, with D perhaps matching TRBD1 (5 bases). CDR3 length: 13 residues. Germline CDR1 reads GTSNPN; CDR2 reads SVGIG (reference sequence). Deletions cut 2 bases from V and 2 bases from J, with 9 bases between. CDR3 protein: CAWSTGPNTEAFF. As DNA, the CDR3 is TGTGCCTGGAGTACAGGACCTAACACTGAAGCTTTCTTT.

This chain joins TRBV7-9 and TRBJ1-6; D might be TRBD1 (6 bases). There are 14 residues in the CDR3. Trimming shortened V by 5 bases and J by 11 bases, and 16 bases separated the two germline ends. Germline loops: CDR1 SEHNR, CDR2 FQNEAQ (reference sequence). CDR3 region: CASSDNRVEAPLHF. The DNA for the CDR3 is TGTGCCAGCAGCGATAACAGGGTGGAAGCACCCCTCCACTTT.